This TCR beta chain is from a study of OX40 agonist ivuxolimab in advanced cancers. Overall study: Each patient was given ivuxolimab into a vein every 2 weeks, at 0.01 to 10 mg/kg.

The length of the CDR3 is 12 residues. The germline gives CDR1 SQVTM, CDR2 ANQGSEA. The V end was cut by 5 bases, the J end by 5 bases, with 11 bases between. Libraries were prepared by immunoSEQ multiplex PCR; TCRdb keeps only in-frame clonotypes and omits some of them. The profile covers some 68,000 clones, with around 89% appearing a single time and 10% to 11% taken by the ten largest. The material was CD4+ or CD8+ T cells sorted from blood, obtained in a trial of the OX40 agonist ivuxolimab. V and J are TRBV29-1 and TRBJ2-3; D uncertain. The source of this sequence is an adult with an advanced solid tumor such as melanoma, head and neck, liver or kidney cancer. CDR3 amino acids: CSVPKGRDTQYF. CDR3 nucleotide sequence: TGCAGCGTTCCGAAGGGAAGAGATACGCAGTATTTT.